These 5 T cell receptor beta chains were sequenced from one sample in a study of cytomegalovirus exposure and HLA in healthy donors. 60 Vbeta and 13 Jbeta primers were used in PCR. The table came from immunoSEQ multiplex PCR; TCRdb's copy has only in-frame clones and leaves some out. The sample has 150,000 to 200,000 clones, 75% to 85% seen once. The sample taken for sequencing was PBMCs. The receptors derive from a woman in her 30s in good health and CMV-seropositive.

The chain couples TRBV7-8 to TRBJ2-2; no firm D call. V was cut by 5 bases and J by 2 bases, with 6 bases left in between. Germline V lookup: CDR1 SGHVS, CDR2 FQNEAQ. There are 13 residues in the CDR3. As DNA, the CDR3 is TGTGCCAGCAGCATTTATAACACCGGGGAGCTGTTTTTT. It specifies CASSIYNTGELFF.

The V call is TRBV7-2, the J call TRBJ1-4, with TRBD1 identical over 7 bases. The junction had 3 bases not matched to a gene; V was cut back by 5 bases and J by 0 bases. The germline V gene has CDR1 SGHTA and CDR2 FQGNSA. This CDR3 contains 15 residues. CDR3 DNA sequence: TGTGCCAGCAGCCCGCAGGGGGCAACTAATGAAAAACTGTTTTTT. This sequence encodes CASSPQGATNEKLFF.

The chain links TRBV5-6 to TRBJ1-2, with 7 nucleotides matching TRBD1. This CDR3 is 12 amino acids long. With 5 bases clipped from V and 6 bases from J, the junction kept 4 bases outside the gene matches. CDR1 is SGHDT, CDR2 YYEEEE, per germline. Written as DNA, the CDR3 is TGTGCCAGCAGACAGGGGCTAGATGGCTACACCTTC. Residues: CASRQGLDGYTF. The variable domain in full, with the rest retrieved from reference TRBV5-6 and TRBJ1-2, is DAGVTQSPTHLIKTRGQQVTLRCSPKSGHDTVSWYQQALGQGPQFIFQYYEEEERQRGNFPDRFSGHQFPNYSSELNVNALLLGDSALYLCASRQGLDGYTFGSGTRLTVV.

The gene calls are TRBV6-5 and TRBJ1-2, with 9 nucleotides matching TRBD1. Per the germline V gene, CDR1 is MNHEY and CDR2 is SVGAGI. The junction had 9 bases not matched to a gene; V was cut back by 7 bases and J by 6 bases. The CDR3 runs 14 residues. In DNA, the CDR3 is TGTGCCAGCACCGCCGGGACAGGGATGGATGGCTACACCTTC. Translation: CASTAGTGMDGYTF.

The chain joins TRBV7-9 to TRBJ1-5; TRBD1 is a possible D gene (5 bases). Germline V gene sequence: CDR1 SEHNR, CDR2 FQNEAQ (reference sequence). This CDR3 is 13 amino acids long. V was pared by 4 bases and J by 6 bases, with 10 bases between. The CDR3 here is CASSSQGSQPQHF. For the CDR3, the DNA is TGTGCCAGCAGCTCGCAGGGAAGTCAGCCCCAGCATTTT.